Listed below are T cell receptor beta chains from one sample, sequenced in a study of identical twins. From the 5' RACE reads, TCRdb called clonotypes with MiXCR, one entry per CDR3 protein. Of 1,800,000 or so distinct CDR3 sequences detected, about 32% appear once; the ten largest clones hold under 0.35%. The sequenced sample consisted of cord blood. These receptors were taken from a newborn girl in good health. CDR3s include the opening cysteine and the closing phenylalanine or tryptophan. A D gene is named only where the DNA matches it firmly. The size field is filled for only some rows; it gives once, few, many or a size class.

V gene: TRBV7-2; clone size: -; J gene: TRBJ2-1; D gene: TRBD2; CDR3 DNA: TGTGCCAGCAGCTTAGCGACTAGCGGTCTTTCCTACAATGAGCAGTTCTTC; CDR3 protein: CASSLATSGLSYNEQFF
V gene: TRBV6-5; clone size: -; J gene: TRBJ2-5; D gene: TRBD2; CDR3 DNA: TGTGCCAGCAGTTATCAGGCTAGCGGGAGGGCCGCGTCGGAGACCCAGTACTTC; CDR3 protein: CASSYQASGRAASETQYF
V gene: TRBV20-1; clone size: few; J gene: TRBJ2-3; D gene: TRBD2; CDR3 DNA: TGCAGTGCCCGGCTACTAGCGGGGGGATGGGGTACGCAGTATTTT; CDR3 protein: CSARLLAGGWGTQYF
V gene: TRBV30; clone size: few; J gene: TRBJ1-1; D gene: -; CDR3 DNA: TGTGCCCCCTCAGGAGGGAACACTGAAGCTTTCTTT; CDR3 protein: CAPSGGNTEAFF
V gene: TRBV9; clone size: -; J gene: TRBJ2-1; D gene: TRBD2; CDR3 DNA: TGTGCCAGCAGCGTAGAAGCTAGCGGGATTGGCAATGAGCAGTTCTTC; CDR3 protein: CASSVEASGIGNEQFF
V gene: TRBV6-1; clone size: few; J gene: TRBJ2-6; D gene: -; CDR3 DNA: TGTGCCAGCGTCAGGTCCGGGGCCAACGTCCTGACTTTC; CDR3 protein: CASVRSGANVLTF
V gene: TRBV5-1; clone size: few; J gene: TRBJ2-1; D gene: -; CDR3 DNA: TGCGCCAGCAGCTTGGTTTCAGGGGCCGGTGAGCAGTTCTTC; CDR3 protein: CASSLVSGAGEQFF
V gene: TRBV12-3/TRBV12-4; clone size: few; J gene: TRBJ2-7; D gene: TRBD1; CDR3 DNA: TGTGCCAGCAGTTTGCCCTGGGACAGCCCCTACGAGCAGTACTTC; CDR3 protein: CASSLPWDSPYEQYF
V gene: TRBV27; clone size: few; J gene: TRBJ1-1; D gene: TRBD1; CDR3 DNA: TGTGCCAGCAGCCGACGACAGGGTTGGGACACTGAAGCTTTCTTT; CDR3 protein: CASSRRQGWDTEAFF
V gene: TRBV4-2; clone size: -; J gene: TRBJ2-7; D gene: TRBD2; CDR3 DNA: TGTGCCAGCAGCCAAGATAAAGGACTAGCGGGCCACGAGCAGTACTTC; CDR3 protein: CASSQDKGLAGHEQYF
V gene: TRBV12-3/TRBV12-4; clone size: -; J gene: TRBJ2-3; D gene: TRBD2; CDR3 DNA: TGTGCCAGCAGTCCAAGCGGGGGGGCGCTCAAGGTTACGCAGTATTTT; CDR3 protein: CASSPSGGALKVTQYF
V gene: TRBV20-1; clone size: few; J gene: TRBJ2-7; D gene: TRBD2; CDR3 DNA: TGCAGTGCTAGAGATCACAAATCCGGACTAGCGGCAACCTACGAGCAGTACTTC; CDR3 protein: CSARDHKSGLAATYEQYF
V gene: TRBV4-2; clone size: few; J gene: TRBJ2-2; D gene: -; CDR3 DNA: TGTGCCAGCAGCCAAGAATTCCGGGGCCATAACACCGGGGAGCTGTTTTTT; CDR3 protein: CASSQEFRGHNTGELFF
V gene: TRBV6-5; clone size: -; J gene: TRBJ2-5; D gene: -; CDR3 DNA: TGTGCCAGCAGTATCGGGAGTATTGGGACCCAGTACTTC; CDR3 protein: CASSIGSIGTQYF
V gene: TRBV24-1; clone size: -; J gene: TRBJ1-1; D gene: -; CDR3 DNA: TGTGCCATTCGGACGGCCCGATGGACTGAAGCTTTCTTT; CDR3 protein: CAIRTARWTEAFF
V gene: TRBV27; clone size: -; J gene: TRBJ2-5; D gene: -; CDR3 DNA: TGTGCCAGCAGTTCGGCTCTACACTACCAAGAGACCCAGTACTTC; CDR3 protein: CASSSALHYQETQYF
V gene: TRBV20-1; clone size: -; J gene: TRBJ2-1; D gene: TRBD2; CDR3 DNA: TGCAGTGCTAGAGATGCCACTAGCGGGAGCAATGAGCAGTTCTTC; CDR3 protein: CSARDATSGSNEQFF
V gene: TRBV7-2; clone size: -; J gene: TRBJ1-2; D gene: TRBD1; CDR3 DNA: TGTGCCAGCAGCTTAGGGGACAAAAGGGGGCGCCGGTGGGATGGCTACACCTTC; CDR3 protein: CASSLGDKRGRRWDGYTF
V gene: TRBV20-1; clone size: -; J gene: TRBJ1-5; D gene: TRBD1; CDR3 DNA: TGCAGTGCAAAAGGACAGGGGGCGATGCATAGCAATCAGCCCCAGCATTTT; CDR3 protein: CSAKGQGAMHSNQPQHF
V gene: TRBV2; clone size: -; J gene: TRBJ2-2; D gene: -; CDR3 DNA: TGTGCCAACAGGGACTCGAACACCGGGGAGCTGTTTTTT; CDR3 protein: CANRDSNTGELFF
V gene: TRBV15; clone size: -; J gene: TRBJ1-5; D gene: -; CDR3 DNA: TGTGCCACCAGCCGGGGGAGATGGTGGGGAGTTAGCAATCAGCCCCAGCATTTT; CDR3 protein: CATSRGRWWGVSNQPQHF
V gene: TRBV5-1; clone size: -; J gene: TRBJ1-6; D gene: TRBD1; CDR3 DNA: TGCGCCAGCAGCGGACAGGATAATTCACCCCTCCACTTT; CDR3 protein: CASSGQDNSPLHF
V gene: TRBV5-1; clone size: -; J gene: TRBJ2-1; D gene: TRBD2; CDR3 DNA: TGCGCCAGCGGCTGGGGACTAGTTTACTACAATGAGCAGTTCTTC; CDR3 protein: CASGWGLVYYNEQFF
V gene: TRBV12-3/TRBV12-4; clone size: many; J gene: TRBJ2-3; D gene: TRBD2; CDR3 DNA: TGTGCCAGCAGTGGGGGGGTGGATACGCAGTATTTT; CDR3 protein: CASSGGVDTQYF
V gene: TRBV20-1; clone size: -; J gene: TRBJ1-1; D gene: -; CDR3 DNA: TGCAGTGCCCGGACGTATGGTCGCACTGAAGCTTTCTTT; CDR3 protein: CSARTYGRTEAFF
V gene: TRBV14; clone size: -; J gene: TRBJ2-5; D gene: -; CDR3 DNA: TGTGCCAGCAGCCTTTACGGGGTTAGGGATGAGCAGTACTTC; CDR3 protein: CASSLYGVRDEQYF
V gene: TRBV14; clone size: once; J gene: TRBJ2-5; D gene: TRBD2; CDR3 DNA: TGTGCCAGCAGCCCCCGGACTAGCGGGAGTCGGAATGAGCACTACTTC; CDR3 protein: CASSPRTSGSRNEHYF
V gene: TRBV7-2; clone size: few; J gene: TRBJ2-3; D gene: TRBD1; CDR3 DNA: TGTGCCAGCAGTCGTAAGGGACAGTCCCTTAGAGCAGATACGCAGTATTTT; CDR3 protein: CASSRKGQSLRADTQYF
V gene: TRBV4-2; clone size: few; J gene: TRBJ2-4; D gene: TRBD2; CDR3 DNA: TGTGCCAGCAGCCTGGCTAGCGGGAGTACGGAAAACATTCGGTACTTC; CDR3 protein: CASSLASGSTENIRYF
V gene: TRBV7-2; clone size: once; J gene: TRBJ2-6; D gene: TRBD1; CDR3 DNA: TGTGCCAGCAGCTCAGGGACAGGAACTGGGGCCAACGTCCTGACTTTC; CDR3 protein: CASSSGTGTGANVLTF
V gene: TRBV6-6; clone size: -; J gene: TRBJ2-1; D gene: TRBD1; CDR3 DNA: TGTGCCAGCAGTTATGGGGACAGGACGTTCACATACAATGAGCAGTTCTTC; CDR3 protein: CASSYGDRTFTYNEQFF
V gene: TRBV9; clone size: -; J gene: TRBJ2-3; D gene: TRBD2; CDR3 DNA: TGTGCCAGCAGCGCAGCGGGGGTACGCACAGATACGCAGTATTTT; CDR3 protein: CASSAAGVRTDTQYF
V gene: TRBV24-1; clone size: -; J gene: TRBJ2-1; D gene: TRBD2; CDR3 DNA: TGTGCCACCAGTGAGCCCCTAACTAGCGGGAGGACCTCCTACAATGAGCAGTTCTTC; CDR3 protein: CATSEPLTSGRTSYNEQFF
V gene: TRBV20-1; clone size: many; J gene: TRBJ2-5; D gene: TRBD2; CDR3 DNA: TGCAGTGTCCCGCTAGCGGGGGTAGAGACCCAGTACTTC; CDR3 protein: CSVPLAGVETQYF
V gene: TRBV6-1; clone size: -; J gene: TRBJ1-1; D gene: TRBD1; CDR3 DNA: TGTGCCAGCTTTACGGACAGGGGGAACGCTGAAGCTTTCTTT; CDR3 protein: CASFTDRGNAEAFF
V gene: TRBV20-1; clone size: few; J gene: TRBJ1-2; D gene: TRBD1; CDR3 DNA: TGCAGTGCTAGAGGAGGGGACAGGATCACAAATGGCTACACCTTC; CDR3 protein: CSARGGDRITNGYTF
V gene: TRBV7-9; clone size: -; J gene: TRBJ1-6; D gene: -; CDR3 DNA: TGTGCCAGCAGCCCAATAGAGAGCTCCTATAATTCACCCCTCCACTTT; CDR3 protein: CASSPIESSYNSPLHF
V gene: TRBV2; clone size: -; J gene: TRBJ2-6; D gene: -; CDR3 DNA: TGTGCCAGCAGTGAAGCGCTTCTAGCCAACGTCCTGACTTTC; CDR3 protein: CASSEALLANVLTF
V gene: TRBV20-1; clone size: few; J gene: TRBJ2-6; D gene: -; CDR3 DNA: TGCAGTGCTAGAGATATGGCAGCTGGGGCCAACGTCCTGACTTTC; CDR3 protein: CSARDMAAGANVLTF
V gene: TRBV20-1; clone size: -; J gene: TRBJ2-6; D gene: TRBD1; CDR3 DNA: TGCAGCGCCCCCGGAGGACAGGACACTGGGGCCAACGTCCTGACTTTC; CDR3 protein: CSAPGGQDTGANVLTF
V gene: TRBV28; clone size: -; J gene: TRBJ2-3; D gene: -; CDR3 DNA: TGTGTCAGCAACCGAGGAACAGATACGCAGTATTTT; CDR3 protein: CVSNRGTDTQYF
V gene: TRBV25-1; clone size: -; J gene: TRBJ1-2; D gene: TRBD1; CDR3 DNA: TGTGCCGGCGGTACAGGGGGCACAAACTATGGCTACACCTTC; CDR3 protein: CAGGTGGTNYGYTF
V gene: TRBV4-2; clone size: few; J gene: TRBJ2-7; D gene: TRBD1; CDR3 DNA: TGTGCCAGCAGCCACTCACAGGGGGCGATCATGGGGTGGCAGTACTTC; CDR3 protein: CASSHSQGAIMGWQYF
V gene: TRBV4-2; clone size: -; J gene: TRBJ2-7; D gene: TRBD2; CDR3 DNA: TGTGCCAGCCGGCTAGCGGGAGGATTAACCTACGAGCAGTACTTC; CDR3 protein: CASRLAGGLTYEQYF
V gene: TRBV20-1; clone size: few; J gene: TRBJ1-2; D gene: -; CDR3 DNA: TGCAGTGCTACTCGGGGCAGGGAGAGTGGCTACACCTTC; CDR3 protein: CSATRGRESGYTF
V gene: TRBV6-5; clone size: -; J gene: TRBJ2-5; D gene: TRBD2; CDR3 DNA: TGTGCCAGCAGTTACATTCTAGCGGTACACAATGAGCAGTACTTC; CDR3 protein: CASSYILAVHNEQYF
V gene: TRBV7-6; clone size: few; J gene: TRBJ1-1; D gene: TRBD1; CDR3 DNA: TGTGCCAGCAGCTTAGGAAGTACCCGGGACAGGGCTATGAACACTGAAGCTTTCTTT; CDR3 protein: CASSLGSTRDRAMNTEAFF
V gene: TRBV3-1; clone size: once; J gene: TRBJ2-1; D gene: -; CDR3 DNA: TGTGCCGGCAGCCAAGTGGCCTTAGCGATGGGATACAACAATGAGCAGTTCTTC; CDR3 protein: CAGSQVALAMGYNNEQFF
V gene: TRBV12-3/TRBV12-4; clone size: -; J gene: TRBJ2-2; D gene: -; CDR3 DNA: TGTGCCAGCAGTTTCTGGAGGGTACCGAACACCGGGGAGCTGTTTTTT; CDR3 protein: CASSFWRVPNTGELFF
V gene: TRBV11-2; clone size: -; J gene: TRBJ2-1; D gene: -; CDR3 DNA: TGTGCCAGCAGCTTACTCTCCGCCCCGAGGGAGCGGTTCTTC; CDR3 protein: CASSLLSAPRERFF